This T cell receptor (beta chain) stems from a study of shared clonotypes between healthy human individuals. The ends lost 3 bases at V and 0 bases at J; junction bases unmatched: 2. The CDR3 is made up of 15 amino acids. The V gene's germline CDR1 is SGDLS and CDR2 YYNGEE. The assay ran at deep level. As processed by the authors: ImmunoSEQ gave junction-only sequences without quality scores, so filtering differed. Produced via immunoSEQ multiplex PCR; TCRdb's table is partial and in-frame only. The D gene and trimming were derived from the DNA, and the V and J assignments and clone size from that table. The sample holds 470,000 or so clones, 81% seen once.

Source material: PBMCs. This receptor was taken from a woman in her forties in good health. Some clones in this sample may be carry-over from other donors' samples. The chain couples TRBV9 to TRBJ2-2; 7 positions agree with TRBD2. CDR3: CASSASGTNTGELFF. The CDR3 DNA follows: TGTGCCAGCAGCGCTAGCGGTACGAACACCGGGGAGCTGTTTTTT. The full variable domain, its missing parts supplied by reference TRBV9 and TRBJ2-2, is DSGVTQTPKHLITATGQRVTLRCSPRSGDLSVYWYQQSLDQGLQFLIQYYNGEERAKGNILERFSAQQFPDLHSELNLSSLELGDSALYFCASSASGTNTGELFFGEGSRLTVL.